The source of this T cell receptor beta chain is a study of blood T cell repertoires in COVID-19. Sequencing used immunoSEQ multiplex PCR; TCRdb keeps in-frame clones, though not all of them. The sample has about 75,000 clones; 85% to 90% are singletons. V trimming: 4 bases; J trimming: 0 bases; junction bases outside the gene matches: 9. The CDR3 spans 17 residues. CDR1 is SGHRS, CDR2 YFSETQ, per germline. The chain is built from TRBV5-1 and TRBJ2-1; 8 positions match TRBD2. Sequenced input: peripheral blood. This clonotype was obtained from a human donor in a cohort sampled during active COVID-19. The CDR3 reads CASSPPQAGASYNEQFF. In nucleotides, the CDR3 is TGCGCCAGCAGCCCGCCTCAAGCGGGGGCCTCCTACAATGAGCAGTTCTTC.